Following are 14 T cell receptor beta chains from one sample sequenced in a study of tumor-infiltrating lymphocytes in primary liver carcinoma. Starting material of 500 ng total RNA yielded TCR beta cDNA via a constant-region primer. A slightly modified ARM-PCR protocol with three nested multiplex PCR rounds produced these TCR beta libraries. A C-beta reverse primer and TRBV1-TRBV30 forward primers served in each of the first two PCR rounds, at ten to eleven cycles apiece. One entry per CDR3 protein, called by TCRdb with MiXCR from the multiplex PCR reads. The sample records about 310,000 distinct CDR3 sequences, about three fifths being singletons. Extraction also yielded germline DNA, while blood RNA was obtained from unsorted whole blood. Sequencing was performed on peripheral blood. The receptors shown here come from a woman aged 25 to 39 with primary liver carcinoma and hepatitis B virus infection.

This clonotype has ten or more counts. The chain couples TRBV29-1 to TRBJ2-3, with TRBD1 matching 9 bases. Germline CDR1 and CDR2: SQVTM and ANQGSEA. The CDR3 totals 15 residues. The junction had 11 bases not matched to a gene; V was cut back by 6 bases and J by 4 bases. The CDR3 DNA follows: TGCAGCGTAGCCGTGGGGGGGACAGGGCCAGATACGCAGTATTTT. The encoded protein is CSVAVGGTGPDTQYF.

As regards this clonotype: Relative to the germline gene, one junction end is altered; a read error may explain this. The V and J genes are TRBV4-2 and TRBJ2-3; D remains unclear. Germline V CDR1 and CDR2: LGHNA, YNFKEQ. The CDR3 loop spans 15 amino acids. The CDR3 nucleotides read TGTGCCAGCTGCCAAGAAAGAGGTAGTGGAGATACGCAGTATTTT. Translated: CASCQERGSGDTQYF.

To note about this clonotype: A read error is likely, as this CDR3 ends without the conserved phenylalanine or tryptophan. The chain recombines TRBV6-1 with TRBJ2-5; TRBD1 is a possible D gene (7 bases). Germline loops: CDR1 MNHNS, CDR2 SASEGT. CDR3 length: 16 amino acids. V lost 8 bases and J lost 0, with 19 bases in between. The CDR3 spells CASGLSGTEYQETQYL. For the CDR3, the DNA is TGTGCCAGCGGACTAAGTGGGACAGAGTACCAAGAGACCCAGTACCTC.

In its sample, this clonotype was seen a few times. The V gene is TRBV6-6, the J gene TRBJ1-4, with unresolved D. The germline CDR1 and CDR2 sequences are MNHNY and SVGAGI (reference sequence). CDR3 length: 15 amino acids. Between the trimmed V and J ends, which lost 7 bases and 4 bases, there was a span of 16 bases. This chain's CDR3 is CASNSRRVNNEKLFF. CDR3 sequence (DNA): TGTGCCAGCAATTCCCGAAGGGTGAATAATGAAAAACTGTTTTTT.

As concerns this clonotype: A much larger clone lies a single base off, so this may be a read error. The final CDR3 position lacks the conserved phenylalanine or tryptophan, pointing to a likely read error. This chain links TRBV29-1 with TRBJ1-1, with TRBD1 as a possible D gene (5 bases). Trimming cost V 4 bases and J 3 bases, with 12 bases left between them. CDR1 is SQVTM, CDR2 ANQGSEA, per germline. The CDR3 is made up of 13 amino acids. Here the CDR3 reads CSVVRQYHTEAFL. CDR3 DNA: TGCAGCGTTGTCAGACAGTACCACACTGAAGCTTTCTTA.

The V gene is TRBV4-3, the J gene TRBJ2-1, with 7 bases fitting TRBD2. The germline gives CDR1 LGHNA, CDR2 YSLEER. With 0 bases clipped from V and 9 bases from J, the junction kept 8 bases outside the gene matches. CDR3 length equals 15 residues. The CDR3 reads CASSQELARDREQFF. CDR3 DNA: TGCGCCAGCAGCCAAGAACTAGCGAGAGATCGTGAGCAGTTCTTC.

On this clonotype: Compared with germline, one end of the junction differs, possibly owing to a read error. The chain uses TRBV5-6 and TRBJ2-5; unclear D gene. This CDR3 has 15 residues. Germline V CDR1 and CDR2: SGHDT, YYEEEE. The CDR3, as DNA: TGTGTCAGCAGCTCCCGGGTTAGATTCCAAGAGACCCAGTACTTC. Protein product: CVSSSRVRFQETQYF.

There are a few counts of this clonotype. This sequence joins TRBV14 and TRBJ2-1; D call uncertain. The V and J ends lost 4 bases and 3 bases respectively, with 16 bases between them. Germline V lookup: CDR1 SGHDN, CDR2 FVKESK. This CDR3 comprises 16 residues. The CDR3 region is CASSLFFGRGYNEQFF. The CDR3 coding sequence is TGTGCCAGCAGCCTTTTCTTCGGACGTGGCTACAATGAGCAGTTCTTC.

This clonotype was observed a few times. The junction departs from germline at one end; a sequencing error may be responsible. This chain links TRBV11-2 with TRBJ2-7; possible D gene TRBD2, 7 bases. The CDR3 is 15 residues long. Germline V lookup: CDR1 SGHAT, CDR2 FQNNGV. Here the CDR3 reads CTSSLGGIAGHERYF. As DNA, the CDR3 is TGTACCAGCAGCTTAGGGGGGATAGCGGGTCACGAGCGGTACTTC. The full variable domain, completed using reference TRBV11-2 and TRBJ2-7, is EAGVAQSPRYKIIEKRQSVAFWCNPISGHATLYWYQQILGQGPKLLIQFQNNGVVDDSQLPKDRFSAERLKGVDSTLKIQPAKLEDSAVYLCTSSLGGIAGHERYFGPGTRLTVT.

This clonotype appeared a few times. Without the conserved terminal phenylalanine or tryptophan, this CDR3 likely stems from a read error. The chain has TRBV28 and TRBJ1-1, with D hard to call. Looked up from germline, CDR1 is MDHEN and CDR2 is SYDVKM. The CDR3 sequence is 14 residues long. V gave up 5 bases and J gave up 4 bases, with 14 bases separating them. The CDR3 loop reads CASSPVAGRTEAFL. The CDR3 DNA is TGTGCCAGCAGTCCTGTGGCGGGTCGCACTGAAGCTTTCTTA.

Comments on this clonotype: A read error is possible here, since a much larger clone lies one base away. The chain recombines TRBV12-3 or TRBV12-4 with TRBJ1-4; TRBD1 matches 11 bases. V was clipped by 6 bases and J by 7 bases; unmatched bases: 7. This CDR3 spans 15 amino acids. CDR3 sequence (DNA): TGTGCCAGCAGCCGAGGGACAGGGGGGAGTGAAAAACTGTTTTTT. Protein: CASSRGTGGSEKLFF.

J is TRBJ2-7 and V is TRBV6-1; perhaps TRBD1 as D (6 bases). The CDR3 runs to 14 residues. Trimming left V 3 bases short and J 2 bases short, with 11 bases between. The germline gives CDR1 MNHNS, CDR2 SASEGT. CDR3 loop: CASSEQGLPYEQYF. The CDR3 nucleotides read TGTGCCAGCAGTGAGCAGGGGCTCCCCTACGAGCAGTACTTC.

A single count supports this clonotype. The junction and the germline gene differ at one end; a read error may be behind it. DNA for the CDR3: TGTGCCAGCAGTTACTTGGGTGGGGAACCCCATGGTTACACCTTC. Translating it yields CASSYLGGEPHGYTF. The chain joins TRBV6-6 to TRBJ1-2; D unresolved. Per germline, CDR1 MNHNY and CDR2 SVGAGI (reference sequence). This CDR3 is 15 amino acids long.

CDR3: CSVSQGFAGLYF. CDR3 nucleotide sequence: TGCAGCGTTTCCCAGGGGTTTGCCGGGCTGTACTTC. This chain connects TRBV29-1 to TRBJ2-7, with D possibly TRBD1 on 6 matching bases. The V and J ends lost 5 bases and 12 bases respectively, with 20 bases between them. Germline V gene lookup returns CDR1 SQVTM and CDR2 ANQGSEA. CDR3 length: 12 amino acids.